The following is a TCR beta chain sequence with its context. This entry belongs to a study of blood T cell repertoires in COVID-19. The authors' processing: Reference gene primer amplification gave nucleated cell count estimates. Using immunoSEQ multiplex PCR, the repertoire was profiled, and TCRdb retains in-frame clones only, with some absent. V and J calls and clone size are as listed in that table; D and trimming were resolved from the DNA. This sample has some 400,000 clones, with roughly 86% found just once. Seattle cases were enrolled at active infection and followed longitudinally. The germline gives CDR1 SGHTA, CDR2 FQGTGA. The CDR3 spans 14 residues. The V and J ends lost 5 bases and 6 bases respectively, with 17 bases between them.

V gene TRBV7-3 combines with J gene TRBJ2-7; TRBD2 might be the D (6 bases). The source of this sequence is a woman in her thirties with COVID-19, enrolled during active disease. Sequenced input: peripheral blood. CDR3 bases: TGTGCCAGCAGCCACGGGACTGCCCAGGGCGAGCAGTACTTC. Translated: CASSHGTAQGEQYF.